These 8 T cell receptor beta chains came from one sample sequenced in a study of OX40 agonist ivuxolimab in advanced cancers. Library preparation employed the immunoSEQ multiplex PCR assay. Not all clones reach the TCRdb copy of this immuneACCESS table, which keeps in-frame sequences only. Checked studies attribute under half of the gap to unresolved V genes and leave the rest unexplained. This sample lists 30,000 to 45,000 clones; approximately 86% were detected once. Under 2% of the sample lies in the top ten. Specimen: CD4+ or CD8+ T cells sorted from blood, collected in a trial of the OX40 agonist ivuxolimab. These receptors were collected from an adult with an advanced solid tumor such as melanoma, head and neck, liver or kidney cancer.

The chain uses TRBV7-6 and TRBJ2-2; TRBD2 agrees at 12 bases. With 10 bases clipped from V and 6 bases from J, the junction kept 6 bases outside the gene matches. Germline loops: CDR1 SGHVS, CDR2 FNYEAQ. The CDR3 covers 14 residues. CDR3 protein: CATRTSGASGELFF. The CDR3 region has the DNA TGTGCCACCCGGACTAGCGGGGCGTCCGGGGAGCTGTTTTTT.

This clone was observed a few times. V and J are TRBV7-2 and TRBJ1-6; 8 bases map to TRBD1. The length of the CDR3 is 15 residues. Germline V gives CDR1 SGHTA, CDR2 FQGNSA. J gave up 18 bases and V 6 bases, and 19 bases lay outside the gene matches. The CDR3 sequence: CASSRAGTGIIAPHF. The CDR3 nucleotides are TGTGCCAGCAGTCGGGCCGGGACAGGCATTATTGCTCCCCACTTT.

DNA for the CDR3: TGTGCCAGCAGCTTGGAACCACACCCTGCCATGGGTGAGCAGTACTTC. Translation: CASSLEPHPAMGEQYF. The rearrangement links TRBV5-6 to TRBJ2-7; no clear D. Germline-derived CDR1 and CDR2 are SGHDT and YYEEEE. The CDR3 totals 16 residues. V was shortened by 0 bases and J by 7 bases, with 20 bases between the two germline ends.

DNA for the CDR3: TGTGCCAGCAGCCAGGAGATTTCCTACGAGCAGTACTTC. It is translated as CASSQEISYEQYF. The chain recombines TRBV7-2 with TRBJ2-7; unclear D gene. The CDR3 runs to 13 residues. V was cut by 5 bases and J by 1 base, with 9 bases left in between. Germline CDR1 and CDR2: SGHTA and FQGNSA.

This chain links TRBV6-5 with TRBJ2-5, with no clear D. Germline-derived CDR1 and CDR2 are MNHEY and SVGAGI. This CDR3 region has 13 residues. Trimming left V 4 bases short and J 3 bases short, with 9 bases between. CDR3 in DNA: TGTGCCAGCAGTTCGTTTACCAAAGAGACCCAGTACTTC. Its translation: CASSSFTKETQYF.

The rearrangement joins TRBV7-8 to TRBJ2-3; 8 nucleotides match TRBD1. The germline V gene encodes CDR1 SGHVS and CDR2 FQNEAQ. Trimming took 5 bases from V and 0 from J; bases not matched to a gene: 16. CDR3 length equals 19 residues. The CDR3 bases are TGTGCCAGCAGCCGCAGGGGGCAACCTACAGGGGCGAGCACAGATACGCAGTATTTT. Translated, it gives CASSRRGQPTGASTDTQYF.

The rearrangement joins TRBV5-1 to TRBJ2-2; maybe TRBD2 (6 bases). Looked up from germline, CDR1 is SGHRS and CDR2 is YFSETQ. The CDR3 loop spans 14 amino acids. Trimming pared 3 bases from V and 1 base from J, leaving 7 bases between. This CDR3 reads CASSSGLNTGELFF. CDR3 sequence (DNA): TGCGCCAGCAGCTCGGGACTGAACACCGGGGAGCTGTTTTTT.

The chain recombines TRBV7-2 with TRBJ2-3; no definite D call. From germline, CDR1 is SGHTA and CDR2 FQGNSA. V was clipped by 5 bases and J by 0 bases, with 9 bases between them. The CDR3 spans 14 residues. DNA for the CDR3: TGTGCCAGCAGCCGTATGGGGAGCACAGATACGCAGTATTTT. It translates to CASSRMGSTDTQYF. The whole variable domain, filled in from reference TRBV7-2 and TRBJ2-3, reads GAGVSQSPSNKVTEKGKDVELRCDPISGHTALYWYRQSLGQGLEFLIYFQGNSAPDKSGLPSDRFSAERTGGSVSTLTIQRTQQEDSAVYLCASSRMGSTDTQYFGPGTRLTVL.